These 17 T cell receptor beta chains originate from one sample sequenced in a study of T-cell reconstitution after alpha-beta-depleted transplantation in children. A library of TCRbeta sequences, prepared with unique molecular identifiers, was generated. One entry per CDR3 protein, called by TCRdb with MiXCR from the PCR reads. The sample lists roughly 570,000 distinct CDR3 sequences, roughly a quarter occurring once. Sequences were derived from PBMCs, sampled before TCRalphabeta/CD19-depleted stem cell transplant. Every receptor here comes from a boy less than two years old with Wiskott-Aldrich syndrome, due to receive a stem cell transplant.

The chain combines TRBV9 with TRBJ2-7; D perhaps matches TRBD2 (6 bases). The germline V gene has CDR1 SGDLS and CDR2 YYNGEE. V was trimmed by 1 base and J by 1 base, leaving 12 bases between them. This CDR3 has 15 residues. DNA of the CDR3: TGTGCCAGCAGCGTAAGCCCCGGGAGTTCCTACGAGCAGTACTTC. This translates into CASSVSPGSSYEQYF.

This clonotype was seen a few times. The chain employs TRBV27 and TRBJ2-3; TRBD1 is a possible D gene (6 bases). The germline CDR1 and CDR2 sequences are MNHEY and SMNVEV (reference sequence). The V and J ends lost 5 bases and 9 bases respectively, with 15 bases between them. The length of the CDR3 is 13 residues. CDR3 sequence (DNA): TGTGCCAGCAGTCCCACGTGGACAGCCACGCAGTATTTT. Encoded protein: CASSPTWTATQYF.

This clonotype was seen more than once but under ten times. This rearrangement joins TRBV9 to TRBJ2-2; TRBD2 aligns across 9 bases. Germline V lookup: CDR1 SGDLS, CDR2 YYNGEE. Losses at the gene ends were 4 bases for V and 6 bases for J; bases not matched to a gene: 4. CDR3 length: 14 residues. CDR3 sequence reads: CASSFSGSPGELFF. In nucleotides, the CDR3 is TGTGCCAGCAGCTTTAGCGGGAGTCCCGGGGAGCTGTTTTTT.

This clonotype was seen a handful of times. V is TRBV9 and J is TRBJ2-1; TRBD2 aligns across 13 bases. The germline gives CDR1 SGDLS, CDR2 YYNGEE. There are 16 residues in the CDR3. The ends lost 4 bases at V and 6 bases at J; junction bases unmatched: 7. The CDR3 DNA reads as TGTGCCAGCAGCTATGGACTAGCGGGAGTGGGCAATGAGCAGTTCTTC. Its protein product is CASSYGLAGVGNEQFF. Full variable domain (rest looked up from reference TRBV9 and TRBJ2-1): DSGVTQTPKHLITATGQRVTLRCSPRSGDLSVYWYQQSLDQGLQFLIQYYNGEERAKGNILERFSAQQFPDLHSELNLSSLELGDSALYFCASSYGLAGVGNEQFFGPGTRLTVL.

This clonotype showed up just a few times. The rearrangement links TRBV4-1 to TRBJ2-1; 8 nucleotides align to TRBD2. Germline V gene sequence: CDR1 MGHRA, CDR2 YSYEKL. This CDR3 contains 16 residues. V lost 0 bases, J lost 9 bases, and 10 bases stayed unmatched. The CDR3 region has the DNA TGCGCCAGCAGCCAAGATCCCAGCGGGAGTTCCACTGAGCAGTTCTTC. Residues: CASSQDPSGSSTEQFF.

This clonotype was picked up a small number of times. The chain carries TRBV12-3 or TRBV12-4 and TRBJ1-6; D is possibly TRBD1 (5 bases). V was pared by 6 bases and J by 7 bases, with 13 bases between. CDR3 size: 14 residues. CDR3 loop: CASSKTASNSPLHF. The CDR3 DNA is TGTGCCAGCAGCAAGACAGCCTCGAATTCACCCCTCCACTTT.

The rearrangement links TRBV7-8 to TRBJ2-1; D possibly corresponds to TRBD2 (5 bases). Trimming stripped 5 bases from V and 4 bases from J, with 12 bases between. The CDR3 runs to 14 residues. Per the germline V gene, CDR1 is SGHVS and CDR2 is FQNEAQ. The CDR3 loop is CASSRQRFYNEQFF. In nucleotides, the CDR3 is TGTGCCAGCAGCCGCCAGCGGTTTTACAATGAGCAGTTCTTC.

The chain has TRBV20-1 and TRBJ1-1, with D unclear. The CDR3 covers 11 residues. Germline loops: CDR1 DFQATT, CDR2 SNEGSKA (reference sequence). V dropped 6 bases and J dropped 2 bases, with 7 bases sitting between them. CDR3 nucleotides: TGCAGTGCAAAATATAACACTGAAGCTTTCTTT. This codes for CSAKYNTEAFF.

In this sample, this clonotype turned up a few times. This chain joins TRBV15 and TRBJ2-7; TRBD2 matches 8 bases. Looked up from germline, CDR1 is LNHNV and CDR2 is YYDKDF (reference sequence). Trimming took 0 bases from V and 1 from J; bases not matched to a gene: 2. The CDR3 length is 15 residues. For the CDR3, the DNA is TGTGCCACCAGCAGAGATCGGGAGGGTTCCTACGAGCAGTACTTC. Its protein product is CATSRDREGSYEQYF. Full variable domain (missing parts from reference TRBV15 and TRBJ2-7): DAMVIQNPRYQVTQFGKPVTLSCSQTLNHNVMYWYQQKSSQAPKLLFHYYDKDFNNEADTPDNFQSRRPNTSFCFLDIRSPGLGDTAMYLCATSRDREGSYEQYFGPGTRLTVT.

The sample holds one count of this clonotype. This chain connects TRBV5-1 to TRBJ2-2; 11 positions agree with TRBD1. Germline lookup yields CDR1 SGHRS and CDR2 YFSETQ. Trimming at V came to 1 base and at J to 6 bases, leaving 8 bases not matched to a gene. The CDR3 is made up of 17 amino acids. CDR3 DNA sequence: TGCGCCAGCAGCTTGAGGAGTCCGGGACAGGGGGCCGGGGAGCTGTTTTTT. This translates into CASSLRSPGQGAGELFF.

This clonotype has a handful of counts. The CDR3 sequence is CSAQTSGSGTDTQYF. The CDR3 DNA reads TGCAGTGCACAGACTAGCGGGAGTGGCACAGATACGCAGTATTTT. V gene TRBV20-1 combines with J gene TRBJ2-3, with TRBD2 identical over 12 bases. Unmatched junction bases numbered 5, after V lost 6 bases and J lost 1 base. The CDR3 runs 15 residues. The germline V gene has CDR1 DFQATT and CDR2 SNEGSKA (reference sequence).

The CDR3 DNA sequence: TGCGCCAGCAGCTTATTGGGACTAGCGGGAGATGAGCAGTTCTTC. It specifies CASSLLGLAGDEQFF. The V and J genes are TRBV4-1 and TRBJ2-1; 14 bases agree with TRBD2. This CDR3 comprises 15 residues. Germline V gene data show CDR1 as MGHRA and CDR2 as YSYEKL. The trim removed 5 bases at V and 8 bases at J, leaving 5 bases unmatched.

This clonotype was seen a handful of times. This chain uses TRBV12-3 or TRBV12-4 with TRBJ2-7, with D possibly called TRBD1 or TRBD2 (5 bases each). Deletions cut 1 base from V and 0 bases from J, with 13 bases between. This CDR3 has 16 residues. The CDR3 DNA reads TGTGCCAGCAGTTTAGTGGGGCTTGGGGGCTCCTACGAGCAGTACTTC. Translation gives CASSLVGLGGSYEQYF.

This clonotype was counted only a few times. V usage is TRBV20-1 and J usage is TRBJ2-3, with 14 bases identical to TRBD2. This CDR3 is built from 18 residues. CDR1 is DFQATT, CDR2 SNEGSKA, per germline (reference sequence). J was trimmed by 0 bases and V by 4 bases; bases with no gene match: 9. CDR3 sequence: CSATPGLAGVQSTDTQYF. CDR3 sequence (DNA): TGCAGTGCTACTCCGGGACTAGCGGGAGTTCAAAGCACAGATACGCAGTATTTT.

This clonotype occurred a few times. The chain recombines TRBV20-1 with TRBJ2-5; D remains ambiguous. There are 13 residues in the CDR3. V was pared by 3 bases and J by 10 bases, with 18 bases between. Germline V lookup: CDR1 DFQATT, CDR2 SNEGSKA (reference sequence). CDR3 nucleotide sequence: TGCAGTGCTAGGCGTCAGAGCCTAGAAGGCCAGTACTTC. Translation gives CSARRQSLEGQYF.

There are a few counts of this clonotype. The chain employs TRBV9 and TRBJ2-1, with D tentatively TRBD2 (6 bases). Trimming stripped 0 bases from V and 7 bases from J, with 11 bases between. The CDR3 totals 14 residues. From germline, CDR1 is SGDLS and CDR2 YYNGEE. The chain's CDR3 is CASSVVSLANEQFF. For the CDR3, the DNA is TGTGCCAGCAGCGTAGTGTCGCTAGCGAATGAGCAGTTCTTC.

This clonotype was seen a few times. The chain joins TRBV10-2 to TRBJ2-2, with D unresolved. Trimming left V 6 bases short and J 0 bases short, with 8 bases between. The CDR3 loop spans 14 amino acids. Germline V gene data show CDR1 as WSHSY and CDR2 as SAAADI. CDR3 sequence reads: CASRGNPNTGELFF. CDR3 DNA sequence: TGCGCCAGCAGAGGGAACCCGAACACCGGGGAGCTGTTTTTT.